Shown below are 21 T cell receptor beta chains from a single sample sequenced in a study of metastatic and nonmetastatic thyroid tumors. TCRdb reanalyzed the PCR reads with MiXCR. The table shows 16,000 or so clones, with about 24% occurring only once. Thyroid surgery had not been preceded by any treatment in any patient. The sequenced sample consisted of tumor tissue. The receptors come from a male donor with papillary thyroid cancer or a benign thyroid nodule (not recorded which). Some clones in this sample may be carry-over from other donors' samples.

This clone turned up a few times. DNA for the CDR3: TGTGCCAGCAGTGGGGACACACACACAGATACGCAGTATTTT. Its protein product is CASSGDTHTDTQYF. This rearrangement joins TRBV6-1 to TRBJ2-3; a possible D gene is TRBD1 (6 bases). This CDR3 comprises 14 residues. V lost 4 bases and J lost 2, with 10 bases in between. The germline gives CDR1 MNHNS, CDR2 SASEGT.

This clone was seen repeatedly, ten times or more. J is TRBJ2-1 and V is TRBV9; D may be TRBD2 (6 bases). This CDR3 contains 16 residues. CDR1 and CDR2 from the germline V gene are SGDLS and YYNGEE. Trimming took 4 bases from V and 6 from J, leaving 20 bases between them. The CDR3 DNA follows: TGTGCCAGCAGCAGCCGGGACGGGGGTTGGATCAATGAGCAGTTCTTC. Encoded protein: CASSSRDGGWINEQFF.

The chain recombines TRBV20-1 with TRBJ1-2; D perhaps matches TRBD1 (6 bases). The CDR3 has 14 residues. V lost 5 bases, J lost 7 bases, and 20 bases lay in between. The germline CDR1 and CDR2 sequences are DFQATT and SNEGSKA (reference sequence). The CDR3 loop reads CSAPSGQGWSGYTF. DNA for the CDR3: TGCAGTGCTCCGTCCGGCCAGGGGTGGAGTGGCTACACCTTC.

The sample holds a few counts of this clone. Because the CDR3's place on the DNA is in doubt, the DNA is left out and the CDR3 is given as listed by TCRdb. The J gene is TRBJ2-2, the V gene TRBV28; TRBD1 was called by the table and not checked on the DNA. Germline CDR1 MDHEN, CDR2 SYDVKM. The CDR3 sequence runs 15 residues, both termini included. The CDR3 is CASSDSNRAPWSCFF.

This clone has ten or more counts. V usage is TRBV20-1 and J usage is TRBJ2-5, with D perhaps TRBD1 or TRBD2 (6 bases each). V was trimmed by 6 bases and J by 5 bases, leaving 19 bases between them. The CDR3 length is 14 residues. Germline assignment: CDR1 DFQATT and CDR2 SNEGSKA (reference sequence). For the CDR3, the DNA is TGCAGTGCAGAGGGGGGTAGCGGTTCGGAGACCCAGTACTTC. This translates into CSAEGGSGSETQYF.

The table lists this clone with many counts. The V call is TRBV29-1, the J call TRBJ1-3; 7 bases are a match to TRBD1. Trimming removed 7 bases from V and 5 bases from J; junction bases left unmatched: 11. Germline CDR1 reads SQVTM; CDR2 reads ANQGSEA. This CDR3 comprises 14 residues. CDR3 in DNA: TGCAGCGCTTGGGGACAGTCTGGAAGAAACACCATATATTTT. It yields the protein CSAWGQSGRNTIYF.

This clone was recorded many times. The V and J genes are TRBV28 and TRBJ1-2, with 7 bases lining up with TRBD1. The CDR3 is 14 amino acids. Germline assignment: CDR1 MDHEN and CDR2 SYDVKM. After removal of 2 bases from V and 3 bases from J, the junction contained 3 bases not matched to a gene. CDR3 region: CASSLRGQYYGYTF. The CDR3 DNA reads as TGTGCCAGCAGTTTAAGGGGACAGTACTATGGCTACACCTTC.

This chain uses TRBV6-1 with TRBJ2-3; 11 bases match TRBD2. After removal of 3 bases from V and 8 bases from J, the junction contained 7 bases not matched to a gene. There are 15 residues in the CDR3. CDR1 is MNHNS, CDR2 SASEGT, per germline. CDR3 region: CASSEDSGGAGTQYF. In DNA form, the CDR3 reads TGTGCCAGCAGTGAGGATAGCGGGGGGGCGGGTACGCAGTATTTT.

This chain connects TRBV7-3 to TRBJ1-1; D gene ambiguous. Trimming left V 1 base short and J 6 bases short, with 9 bases between. Germline V gene data show CDR1 as SGHTA and CDR2 as FQGTGA. The CDR3 is 13 residues long. The DNA for the CDR3 is TGTGCCAGCAGCTTAATGGGGTGGTCTGAAGCTTTCTTT. The encoded protein is CASSLMGWSEAFF.

This chain links TRBV7-8 with TRBJ2-2; 7 nucleotides agree with TRBD1. The CDR3 runs to 12 residues. The germline CDR1 and CDR2 sequences are SGHVS and FQNEAQ. CDR3 DNA sequence: TGTTCCGGATGGGACAGCCGAGGCGAGCTGTTTTTT. As protein: CSGWDSRGELFF.

This clone has a count of ten or more. The gene calls are TRBV9 and TRBJ2-7; 10 nucleotides align to TRBD1. This CDR3 has 14 residues. CDR1 is SGDLS, CDR2 YYNGEE, per germline. The junction had 6 bases not matched to a gene; V was cut back by 4 bases and J by 5 bases. The CDR3 DNA sequence: TGTGCCAGCAGCCCTCCGGGACAGGGGCACGAGCAGTACTTC. The encoded protein is CASSPPGQGHEQYF. The full variable domain, rest sourced from reference TRBV9 and TRBJ2-7, is DSGVTQTPKHLITATGQRVTLRCSPRSGDLSVYWYQQSLDQGLQFLIQYYNGEERAKGNILERFSAQQFPDLHSELNLSSLELGDSALYFCASSPPGQGHEQYFGPGTRLTVT.

V usage is TRBV6-1 and J usage is TRBJ2-7, with 12 bases lining up with TRBD2. The V and J ends lost 6 bases and 5 bases, in that order; junction bases with no gene match: 11. The germline V gene has CDR1 MNHNS and CDR2 SASEGT. The CDR3 extends over 16 amino acids. CDR3 sequence: CASSTPRASGRDEQYF. The CDR3 bases are TGTGCCAGCAGCACCCCCAGAGCTAGCGGGAGGGACGAGCAGTACTTC.

By sample share, this clone is medium-sized. The chain has TRBV20-1 and TRBJ1-2, with D possibly being TRBD1 (6 bases). Germline CDR1 DFQATT, CDR2 SNEGSKA (reference sequence). Trimming pared 1 base from V and 2 bases from J, leaving 20 bases between. CDR3 size: 17 residues. The CDR3 nucleotides read TGCAGTGCTAGAGTATCCCGGACAGAGTTGTGGAACTATGGCTACACCTTC. Amino acid sequence: CSARVSRTELWNYGYTF.

V usage is TRBV2 and J usage is TRBJ1-2; TRBD1 aligns across 7 bases. J gave up 9 bases and V 4 bases, and 17 bases lay outside the gene matches. Germline CDR1 SNHLY, CDR2 FYNNEI. CDR3 length: 16 residues. The CDR3: CASSVPPTGVGRSYTF. As DNA, the CDR3 is TGTGCCAGCAGTGTGCCCCCTACAGGGGTTGGGAGGAGCTACACCTTC.

Relative to its sample, this clone is medium-sized (0.01 to 0.1%). The chain carries TRBV27 and TRBJ2-6; TRBD2 might be the D (6 bases). V was shortened by 5 bases and J by 8 bases, with 10 bases between the two germline ends. The germline CDR1 and CDR2 sequences are MNHEY and SMNVEV (reference sequence). This CDR3 has 13 amino acids. CDR3 amino acids: CASSIGRTNVLTF. CDR3 nucleotides: TGTGCCAGCAGTATCGGGAGAACCAACGTCCTGACTTTC.

This clone was observed at least ten times. This sample also contains other DNA sequences that code for the same CDR3. The chain carries TRBV11-2 and TRBJ1-1, with D tentatively TRBD1 (6 bases). V lost 5 bases to trimming and J lost 6 bases, with 19 bases between them. Per germline, CDR1 SGHAT and CDR2 FQNNGV. The CDR3 is made up of 15 amino acids. The CDR3 nucleotides read TGTGCCAGCAGCCAGCAGGTCCGGGGGGCCCCTGAAGCTTTCTTT. Its translation: CASSQQVRGAPEAFF.

This clone was seen at least ten times. The chain recombines TRBV5-1 with TRBJ2-2; TRBD1 agrees at 9 bases. The CDR3 sequence is 17 residues long. In germline, CDR1 is SGHRS, CDR2 YFSETQ. The trim removed 3 bases at V and 6 bases at J, leaving 12 bases unmatched. The CDR3 sequence: CASSWTGTGSVAGELFF. DNA of the CDR3: TGCGCCAGCAGCTGGACCGGGACAGGGAGTGTGGCCGGGGAGCTGTTTTTT.

Worth noting for this clone: This may be a read error: a much more frequent sequence differs by one nucleotide. V and J are TRBV4-2 and TRBJ2-3; TRBD2 aligns across 10 bases. Per the germline V gene, CDR1 is LGHNA and CDR2 is YNFKEQ. CDR3 length: 16 amino acids. Unmatched junction bases numbered 10, after V lost 6 bases and J lost 4 bases. The CDR3, as DNA: TGTGCCAGCAGGCCGGTACTAGCGGGGTTTGCAGATACGCAGTATTTT. It specifies CASRPVLAGFADTQYF.

This clone qualifies as medium-sized. The chain uses TRBV2 and TRBJ2-1; D remains unclear. V gave up 4 bases and J gave up 9 bases, with 16 bases separating them. Per the germline V gene, CDR1 is SNHLY and CDR2 is FYNNEI. The CDR3 totals 14 residues. The DNA of the CDR3 is TGTGCCAGCAGTGTAGGCTTAATAGTTGGTGAGCAGTTCTTC. Translating gives CASSVGLIVGEQFF.

The chain couples TRBV28 to TRBJ1-3, with a weak D call TRBD1 (5 bases). This CDR3 spans 13 amino acids. The germline V and J ends were trimmed by 6 bases and 3 bases, with 9 bases remaining between them. Germline assignment: CDR1 MDHEN and CDR2 SYDVKM. CDR3 nucleotide sequence: TGTGCCAGCAGAACAGGCGGTGGAAACACCATATATTTT. It specifies CASRTGGGNTIYF.

Ten or more counts support this clone. The rearrangement joins TRBV29-1 to TRBJ2-3, with a tentative D call TRBD1 (6 bases). Germline CDR1 SQVTM, CDR2 ANQGSEA. This CDR3 has 13 amino acids. The DNA for the CDR3 is TGCACCCTTCAGGGGCAGTTGAAGGGCACGCAGTATTTT. Translation: CTLQGQLKGTQYF.